This TCR beta chain was captured in a study of cytomegalovirus exposure and HLA in healthy donors. General study results and limits: Listed as cytomegalovirus-associated were about 160 TCR beta chains.

As regards this clone: Its antigen remains unidentified.

The PCR ran on 60 Vbeta and 13 Jbeta primers. Sequencing was performed with immunoSEQ multiplex PCR; in TCRdb, only in-frame clones are kept and a portion is missing. The sample lists about 190,000 clones; approximately 78% were seen once. With 6 bases removed from V and 0 bases from J, the gap between germline ends came to 20 bases. CDR3 length: 17 residues. Germline CDR1 MDHEN, CDR2 SYDVKM. The chain is built from TRBV28 and TRBJ1-1; perhaps TRBD1 as D (5 bases). The sequence came from a woman younger than 35 in good health and CMV-seronegative. The sample was PBMCs. CDR3 nucleotides: TGTGCCAGCAGCCAGAGGACAACCGGGCCCATGAACACTGAAGCTTTCTTT. Translating gives CASSQRTTGPMNTEAFF.